These 7 T cell receptor beta chains were sequenced from one sample in a study of blood T cell repertoires in COVID-19. Here immunoSEQ multiplex PCR was the method, and the copy in TCRdb shows in-frame clones only, minus some. The sample yields around 93,000 clones, roughly 82% seen once. The sample consisted of peripheral blood. The source of these receptors is a man of 80 years or more with acute or convalescent COVID-19.

This clone was detected a few times. The chain joins TRBV18 to TRBJ1-6; D remains unclear. The V gene's germline CDR1 is KGHSH and CDR2 LQKENI. The CDR3 length is 12 residues. Trimming left V 9 bases short and J 7 bases short, with 10 bases between. In DNA form, the CDR3 reads TGTGCCAGTAGAGTCCAAAATTCACCCCTCCACTTT. It codes for CASRVQNSPLHF.

The chain employs TRBV5-4 and TRBJ2-7, with D maybe TRBD1 (7 bases). Deletions cut 2 bases from V and 5 bases from J, with 14 bases between. The CDR3 runs 14 residues. CDR1 SGHNT and CDR2 YYREEE come from the germline V gene (reference sequence). The CDR3 DNA is TGTGCCAGCAGCTTACCCCAGGGGGGAGACGAGCAGTACTTC. This encodes CASSLPQGGDEQYF.

This clone has only one observation. The rearrangement links TRBV7-9 to TRBJ1-2; D unresolved. This CDR3 region has 12 residues. CDR1 and CDR2 from the germline V gene are SEHNR and FQNEAQ (reference sequence). The ends were cut back, 1 base at V and 4 bases at J, with 4 bases in the middle. This CDR3 reads CASSLGAYGYTF. The CDR3 coding sequence is TGTGCCAGCAGCTTAGGGGCCTATGGCTACACCTTC.

In nucleotides, the CDR3 is TGCGCCAGCAGCTTGAAAGGAGGAGACAGGGCCGAGCAGTACTTC. It codes for CASSLKGGDRAEQYF. The chain is built from TRBV5-1 and TRBJ2-7; 7 bases agree with TRBD1. Germline CDR1 and CDR2: SGHRS and YFSETQ. The ends lost 1 base at V and 6 bases at J; junction bases unmatched: 10. This CDR3 comprises 15 residues.

This clone came up once. The chain uses TRBV18 and TRBJ1-2; TRBD1 matches 9 bases. V lost 5 bases to trimming and J lost 3 bases; unmatched junction nucleotides: 10. The CDR3 length is 16 residues. Germline loops: CDR1 KGHSH, CDR2 LQKENI. The CDR3 DNA follows: TGTGCCAGCTCAACTAAACAGGGGGCGATAGACTATGGCTACACCTTC. It yields the protein CASSTKQGAIDYGYTF.

The chain carries TRBV9 and TRBJ1-1; no clear D. CDR3 size: 13 residues. V was clipped by 2 bases and J by 2 bases, with 7 bases between them. CDR1 SGDLS and CDR2 YYNGEE come from the germline V gene. The CDR3 DNA is TGTGCCAGCAGCGTGGTGACAAACACTGAAGCTTTCTTT. Amino acids: CASSVVTNTEAFF.

The rearrangement uses TRBV4-1 and TRBJ1-5; D gene ambiguous. V gave up 6 bases and J gave up 10 bases, with 16 bases separating them. The CDR3 extends over 13 amino acids. Germline V gene sequence: CDR1 MGHRA, CDR2 YSYEKL. The chain's CDR3 is CASRESYRSPQHF. The DNA of the CDR3 is TGCGCCAGCAGAGAGTCGTACCGGTCCCCCCAGCATTTT.